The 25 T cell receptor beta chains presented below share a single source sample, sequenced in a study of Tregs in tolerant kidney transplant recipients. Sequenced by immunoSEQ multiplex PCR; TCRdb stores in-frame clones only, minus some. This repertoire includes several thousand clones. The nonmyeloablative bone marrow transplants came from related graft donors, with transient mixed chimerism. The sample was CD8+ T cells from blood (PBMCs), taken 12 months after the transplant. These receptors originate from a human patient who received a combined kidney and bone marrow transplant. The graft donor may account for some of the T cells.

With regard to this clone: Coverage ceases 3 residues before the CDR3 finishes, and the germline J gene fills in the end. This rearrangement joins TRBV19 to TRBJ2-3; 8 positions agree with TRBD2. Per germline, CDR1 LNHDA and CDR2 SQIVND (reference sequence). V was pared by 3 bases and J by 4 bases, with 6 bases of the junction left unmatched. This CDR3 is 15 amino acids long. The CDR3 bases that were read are TGTGCCAGTAGTATTGGGACTAGTGTCGCAGATACG. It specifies CASSIGTSVADT. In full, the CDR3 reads CASSIGTSVADTQYF. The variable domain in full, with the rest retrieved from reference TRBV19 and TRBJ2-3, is DGGITQSPKYLFRKEGQNVTLSCEQNLNHDAMYWYRQDPGQGLRLIYYSQIVNDFQKGDIAEGYSVSREKKESFPLTVTSAQKNPTAFYLCASSIGTSVADTQYFGPGTRLTVL.

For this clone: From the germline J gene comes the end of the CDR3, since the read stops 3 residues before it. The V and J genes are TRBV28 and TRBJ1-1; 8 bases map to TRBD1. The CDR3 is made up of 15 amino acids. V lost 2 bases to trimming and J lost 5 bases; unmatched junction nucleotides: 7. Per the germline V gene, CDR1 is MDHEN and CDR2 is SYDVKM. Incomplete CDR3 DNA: TGTGCCAGCAGTTTAGGACAGGGATTTCGAACTGAA. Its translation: CASSLGQGFRTE. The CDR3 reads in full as CASSLGQGFRTEAFF.

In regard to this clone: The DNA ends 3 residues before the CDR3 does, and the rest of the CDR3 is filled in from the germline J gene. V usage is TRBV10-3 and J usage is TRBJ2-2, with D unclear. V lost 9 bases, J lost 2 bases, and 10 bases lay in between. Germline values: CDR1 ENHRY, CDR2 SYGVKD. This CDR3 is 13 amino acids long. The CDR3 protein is CAIQAPNTGELFF. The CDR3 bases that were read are TGTGCCATTCAGGCACCTAACACCGGGGAG.

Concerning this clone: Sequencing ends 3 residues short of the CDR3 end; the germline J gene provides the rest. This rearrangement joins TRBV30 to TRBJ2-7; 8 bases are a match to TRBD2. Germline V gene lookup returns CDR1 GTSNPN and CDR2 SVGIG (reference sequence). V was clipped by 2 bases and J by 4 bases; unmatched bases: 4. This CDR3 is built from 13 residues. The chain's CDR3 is CAWSSGSGYEQYF. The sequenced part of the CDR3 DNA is TGTGCCTGGAGTAGCGGGAGTGGTTACGAG.

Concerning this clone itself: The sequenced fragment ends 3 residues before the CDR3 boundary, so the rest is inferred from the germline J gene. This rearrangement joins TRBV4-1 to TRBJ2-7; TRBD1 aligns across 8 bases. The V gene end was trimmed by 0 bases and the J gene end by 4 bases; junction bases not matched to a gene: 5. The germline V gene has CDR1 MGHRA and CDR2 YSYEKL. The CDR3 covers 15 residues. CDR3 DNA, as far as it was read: TGCGCCAGCAGCCAAGAAGACAGGGGCATTTACGAG. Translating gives CASSQEDRGIYE. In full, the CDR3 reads CASSQEDRGIYEQYF.

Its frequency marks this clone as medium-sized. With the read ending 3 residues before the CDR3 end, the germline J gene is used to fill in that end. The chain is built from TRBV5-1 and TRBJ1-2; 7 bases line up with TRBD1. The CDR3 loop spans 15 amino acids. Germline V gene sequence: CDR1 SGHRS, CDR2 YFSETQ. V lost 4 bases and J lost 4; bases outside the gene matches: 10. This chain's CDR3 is CASSAGQPRIYGYTF. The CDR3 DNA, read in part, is TGCGCCAGCAGCGCGGGACAGCCCAGGATCTATGGC.

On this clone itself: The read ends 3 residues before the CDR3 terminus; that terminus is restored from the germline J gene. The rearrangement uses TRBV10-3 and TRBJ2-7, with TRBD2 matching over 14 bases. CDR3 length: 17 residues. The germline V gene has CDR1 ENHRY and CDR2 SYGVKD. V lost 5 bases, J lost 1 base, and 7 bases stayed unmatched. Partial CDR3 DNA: TGTGCCATCAGTCGGACTAGCGGGAGGTCTCCTTCCTACGAG. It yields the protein CAISRTSGRSPSYE. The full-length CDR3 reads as CAISRTSGRSPSYEQYF.

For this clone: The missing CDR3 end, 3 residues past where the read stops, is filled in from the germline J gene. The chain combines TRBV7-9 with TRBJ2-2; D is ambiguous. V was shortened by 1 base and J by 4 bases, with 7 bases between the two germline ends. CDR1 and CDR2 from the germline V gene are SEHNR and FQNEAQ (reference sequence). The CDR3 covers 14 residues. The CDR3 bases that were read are TGTGCCAGCAGCTTAGTCCTACCCACCGGGGAG. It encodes CASSLVLPTGE. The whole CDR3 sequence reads CASSLVLPTGELFF.

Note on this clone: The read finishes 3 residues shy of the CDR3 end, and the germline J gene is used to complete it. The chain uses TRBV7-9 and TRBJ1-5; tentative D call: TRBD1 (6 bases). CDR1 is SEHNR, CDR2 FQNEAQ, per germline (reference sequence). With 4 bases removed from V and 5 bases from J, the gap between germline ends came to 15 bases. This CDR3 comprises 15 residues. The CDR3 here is CASSSHLPGDQPQHF. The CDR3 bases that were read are TGTGCCAGCAGCTCACACTTGCCAGGGGATCAGCCC.

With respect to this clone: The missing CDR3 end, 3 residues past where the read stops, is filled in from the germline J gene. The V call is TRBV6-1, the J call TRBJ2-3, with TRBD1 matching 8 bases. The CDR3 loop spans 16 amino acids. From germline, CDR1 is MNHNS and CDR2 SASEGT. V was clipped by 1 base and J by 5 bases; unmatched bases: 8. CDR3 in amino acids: CASSEVRTGNVDTQYF. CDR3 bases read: TGTGCCAGCAGTGAAGTAAGGACAGGGAATGTAGATACG.

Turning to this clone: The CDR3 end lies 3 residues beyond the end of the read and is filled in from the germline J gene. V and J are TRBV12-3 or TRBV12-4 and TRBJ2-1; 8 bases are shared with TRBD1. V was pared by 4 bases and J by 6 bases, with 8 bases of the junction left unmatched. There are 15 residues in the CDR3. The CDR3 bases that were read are TGTGCCAGCAGTTCGCCCATAGACAGGGGCAATGAG. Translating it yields CASSSPIDRGNE. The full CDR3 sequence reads CASSSPIDRGNEQFF.

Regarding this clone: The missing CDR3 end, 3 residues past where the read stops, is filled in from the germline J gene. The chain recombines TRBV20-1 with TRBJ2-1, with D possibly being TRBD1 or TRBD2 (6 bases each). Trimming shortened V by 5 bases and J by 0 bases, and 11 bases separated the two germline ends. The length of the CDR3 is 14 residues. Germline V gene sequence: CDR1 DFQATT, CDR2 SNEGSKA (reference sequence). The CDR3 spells CSARETGSYNEQFF. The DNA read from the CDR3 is TGCAGTGCTCGGGAGACAGGCTCCTACAATGAG.

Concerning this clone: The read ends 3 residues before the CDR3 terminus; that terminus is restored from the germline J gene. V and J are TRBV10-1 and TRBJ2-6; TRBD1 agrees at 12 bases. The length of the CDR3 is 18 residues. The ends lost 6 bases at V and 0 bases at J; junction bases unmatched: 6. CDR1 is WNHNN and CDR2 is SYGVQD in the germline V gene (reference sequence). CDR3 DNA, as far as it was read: TGCGCCAGCAGGGAGGGACAGGGGGCTTCCTCTGGGGCCAACGTC. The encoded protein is CASREGQGASSGANV. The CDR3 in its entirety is CASREGQGASSGANVLTF.

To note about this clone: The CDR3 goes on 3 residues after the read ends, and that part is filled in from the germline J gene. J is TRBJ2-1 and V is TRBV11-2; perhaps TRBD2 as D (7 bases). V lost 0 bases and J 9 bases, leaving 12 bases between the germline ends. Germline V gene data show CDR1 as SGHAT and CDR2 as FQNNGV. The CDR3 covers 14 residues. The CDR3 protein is CASSLDRGAGEQFF. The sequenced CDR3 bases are TGTGCCAGCAGCTTAGATCGGGGGGCGGGTGAG. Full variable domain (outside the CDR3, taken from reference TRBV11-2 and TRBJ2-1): EAGVAQSPRYKIIEKRQSVAFWCNPISGHATLYWYQQILGQGPKLLIQFQNNGVVDDSQLPKDRFSAERLKGVDSTLKIQPAKLEDSAVYLCASSLDRGAGEQFFGPGTRLTVL.

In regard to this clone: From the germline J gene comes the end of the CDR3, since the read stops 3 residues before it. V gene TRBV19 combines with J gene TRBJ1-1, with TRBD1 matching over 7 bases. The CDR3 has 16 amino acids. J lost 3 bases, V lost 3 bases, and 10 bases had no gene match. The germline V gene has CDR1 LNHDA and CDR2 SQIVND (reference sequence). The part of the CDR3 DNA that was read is TGTGCCAGTAGTATTCAGGGGGGAGGCGCGTACACTGAA. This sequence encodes CASSIQGGGAYTE. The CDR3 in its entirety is CASSIQGGGAYTEAFF.

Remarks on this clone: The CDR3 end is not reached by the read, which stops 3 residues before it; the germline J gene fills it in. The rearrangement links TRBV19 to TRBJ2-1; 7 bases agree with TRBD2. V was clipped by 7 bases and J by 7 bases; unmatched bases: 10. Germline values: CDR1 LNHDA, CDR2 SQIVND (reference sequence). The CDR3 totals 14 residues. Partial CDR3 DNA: TGTGCCAGTACTAGCGGTATCGGTTTGAATGAG. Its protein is CASTSGIGLNE. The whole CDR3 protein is CASTSGIGLNEQFF.

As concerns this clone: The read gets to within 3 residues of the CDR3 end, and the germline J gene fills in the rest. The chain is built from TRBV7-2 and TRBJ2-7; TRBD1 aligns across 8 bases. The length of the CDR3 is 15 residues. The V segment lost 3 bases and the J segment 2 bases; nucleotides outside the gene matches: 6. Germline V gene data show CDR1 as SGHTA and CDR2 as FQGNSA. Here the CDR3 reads CASSLSGTGTYEQYF. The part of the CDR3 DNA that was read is TGTGCCAGCAGCTTGTCCGGGACAGGTACCTACGAG. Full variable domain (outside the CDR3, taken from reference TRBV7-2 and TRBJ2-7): GAGVSQSPSNKVTEKGKDVELRCDPISGHTALYWYRQSLGQGLEFLIYFQGNSAPDKSGLPSDRFSAERTGGSVSTLTIQRTQQEDSAVYLCASSLSGTGTYEQYFGPGTRLTVT.

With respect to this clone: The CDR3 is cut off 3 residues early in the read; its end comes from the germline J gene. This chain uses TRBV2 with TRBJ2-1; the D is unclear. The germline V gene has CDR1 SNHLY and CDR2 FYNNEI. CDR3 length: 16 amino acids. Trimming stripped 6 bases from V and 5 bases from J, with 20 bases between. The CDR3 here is CASSTIESGGNNEQFF. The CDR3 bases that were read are TGTGCCAGCAGCACAATCGAAAGTGGCGGAAACAATGAG.

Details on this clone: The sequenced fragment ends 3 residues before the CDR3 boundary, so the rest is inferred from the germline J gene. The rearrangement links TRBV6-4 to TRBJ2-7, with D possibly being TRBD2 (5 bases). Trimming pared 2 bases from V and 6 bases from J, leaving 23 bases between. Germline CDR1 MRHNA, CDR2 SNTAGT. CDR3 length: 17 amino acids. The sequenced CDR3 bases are TGTGCCAGCAGTGACCCCCTAGCCGGGCCGTTTAGATGCGAG. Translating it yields CASSDPLAGPFRCE. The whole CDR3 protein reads CASSDPLAGPFRCEQYF.

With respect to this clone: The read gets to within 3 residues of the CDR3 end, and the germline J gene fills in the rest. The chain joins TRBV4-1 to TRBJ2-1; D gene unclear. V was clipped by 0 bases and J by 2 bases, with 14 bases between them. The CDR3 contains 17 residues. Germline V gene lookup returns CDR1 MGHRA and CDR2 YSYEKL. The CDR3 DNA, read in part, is TGCGCCAGCAGCCAAGACGGAGCGCCCTCCGCCTACAATGAG. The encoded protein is CASSQDGAPSAYNE. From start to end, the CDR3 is CASSQDGAPSAYNEQFF.

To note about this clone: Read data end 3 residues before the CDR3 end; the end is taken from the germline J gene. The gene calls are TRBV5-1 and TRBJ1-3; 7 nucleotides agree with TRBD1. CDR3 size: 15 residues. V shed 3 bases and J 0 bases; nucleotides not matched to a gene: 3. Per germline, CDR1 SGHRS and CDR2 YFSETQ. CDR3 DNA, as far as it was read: TGCGCCAGCAGCTGGGACAGCCGCTCTGGAAACACC. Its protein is CASSWDSRSGNT. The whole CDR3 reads CASSWDSRSGNTIYF.

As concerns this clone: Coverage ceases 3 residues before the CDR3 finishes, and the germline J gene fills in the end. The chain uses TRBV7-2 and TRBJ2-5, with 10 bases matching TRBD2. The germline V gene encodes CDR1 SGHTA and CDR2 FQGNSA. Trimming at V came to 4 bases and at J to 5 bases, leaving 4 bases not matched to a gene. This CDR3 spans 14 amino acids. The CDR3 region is CASSSSGSGETQYF. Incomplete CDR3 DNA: TGTGCCAGCAGCTCTAGCGGGAGTGGGGAGACC.

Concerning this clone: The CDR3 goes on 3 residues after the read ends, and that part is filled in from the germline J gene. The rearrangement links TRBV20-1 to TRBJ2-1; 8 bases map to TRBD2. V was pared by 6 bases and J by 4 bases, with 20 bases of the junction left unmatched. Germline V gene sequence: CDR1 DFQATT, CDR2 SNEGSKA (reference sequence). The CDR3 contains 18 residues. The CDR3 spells CSAFRSFGVAGGYNEQFF. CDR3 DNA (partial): TGCAGTGCCTTTCGGTCTTTCGGCGTGGCGGGAGGATACAATGAG.

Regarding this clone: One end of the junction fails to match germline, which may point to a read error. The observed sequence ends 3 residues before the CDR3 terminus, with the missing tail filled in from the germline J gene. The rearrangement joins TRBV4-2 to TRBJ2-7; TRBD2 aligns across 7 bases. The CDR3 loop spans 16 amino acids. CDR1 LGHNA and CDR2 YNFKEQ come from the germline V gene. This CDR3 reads CASSYLVGGSFNEQYF. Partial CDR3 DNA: TGCGCCAGCAGCTACCTCGTGGGCGGGAGTTTCAACGAG.

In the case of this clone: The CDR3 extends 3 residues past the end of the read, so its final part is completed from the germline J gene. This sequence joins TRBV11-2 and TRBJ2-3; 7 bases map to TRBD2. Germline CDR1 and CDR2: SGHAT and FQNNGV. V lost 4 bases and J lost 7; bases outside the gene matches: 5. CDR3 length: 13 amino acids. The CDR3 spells CASSSGTIYTQYF. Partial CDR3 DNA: TGTGCCAGCAGCTCTGGGACTATATATACG.